Sequencing of this T cell receptor (beta chain) was carried out in a study of T cells after yellow fever vaccination. Study-level findings and limits: Most clones from primary vaccination resurfaced after the booster (about 95% CD4, around 90% CD8). Overlap between CD4 and CD8 compartments was detected for a small share of clonotypes.

TCRdb reanalysed the 5' RACE reads using MiXCR and keeps one entry per CDR3 protein. The data contain hundreds of thousands of distinct CDR3 sequences, roughly 22% of them seen just once; the ten biggest clones take up around 17%. This CDR3 comprises 15 residues. V dropped 4 bases and J dropped 4; count of bases not matched to a gene: 4. The germline V gene encodes CDR1 MNHEY and CDR2 SMNVEV (reference sequence). This clonotype was detected ten times or more. Its antigen is as yet unknown. The sample here was PBMCs, taken roughly 23 days after the first yellow fever vaccination. This clonotype was obtained from a man aged 18 to 30 who received the YFV17D yellow fever vaccine. The chain recombines TRBV27 with TRBJ1-6; 7 nucleotides match TRBD1. The CDR3 region is CASSSTGNYNSPLHF. In DNA, the CDR3 is TGTGCCAGCAGTTCGACAGGGAATTATAATTCACCCCTCCACTTT.